The 5 T cell receptor beta chains reported below all come from one sample, sequenced in a study of early stage breast cancer tumors. Assay: immunoSEQ multiplex PCR; the TCRdb copy retains only in-frame clones and omits some. Of around 11,000 clones detected, about 80% appear once; the ten largest clones hold approximately 15%. The sample taken for sequencing was breast tumor tissue. These receptors originate from a person aged 65-85 years with breast cancer.

In this sample, this clone turned up a few times. The V call is TRBV7-6, the J call TRBJ2-3, with TRBD2 matching over 11 bases. V shed 1 base and J 0 bases; nucleotides not matched to a gene: 0. The CDR3 spans 16 residues. Germline CDR1 reads SGHVS; CDR2 reads FNYEAQ. The CDR3 sequence: CASSLGLAGSTDTQYF. CDR3 in DNA: TGTGCCAGCAGCTTAGGACTAGCGGGGAGCACAGATACGCAGTATTTT.

The rearrangement joins TRBV18 to TRBJ2-7; the match to TRBD2 covers 7 bases. Germline CDR1 is KGHSH and CDR2 is LQKENI. This CDR3 is 15 amino acids long. After removal of 2 bases from V and 6 bases from J, the junction contained 10 bases not matched to a gene. The CDR3 nucleotides are TGTGCCAGCTCACCATCGGCGGGAGACGTGGGCGAGCAGTACTTC. This gives the protein CASSPSAGDVGEQYF.

J is TRBJ2-1 and V is TRBV15; 11 bases match TRBD2. Trimming cost V 2 bases and J 5 bases; bases outside gene matches: 8. The CDR3 extends over 17 amino acids. Germline V gives CDR1 LNHNV, CDR2 YYDKDF (reference sequence). CDR3 sequence reads: CATSRSPGTSGNNEQFF. The CDR3 coding sequence is TGTGCCACCAGCAGATCCCCCGGGACTAGCGGAAACAATGAGCAGTTCTTC.

This clone was observed a handful of times. The rearrangement uses TRBV5-1 and TRBJ2-7; D may be TRBD1 (6 bases). The CDR3 consists of 13 residues. Trimming cost V 4 bases and J 5 bases, with 13 bases left between them. Germline CDR1 is SGHRS and CDR2 is YFSETQ. Here the CDR3 DNA reads TGCGCCAGCAGCCCGTTTGGACAGCACGAGCAGTACTTC. It is translated as CASSPFGQHEQYF. The whole variable domain, filled in from reference TRBV5-1 and TRBJ2-7, reads KAGVTQTPRYLIKTRGQQVTLSCSPISGHRSVSWYQQTPGQGLQFLFEYFSETQRNKGNFPGRFSGRQFSNSRSEMNVSTLELGDSALYLCASSPFGQHEQYFGPGTRLTVT.

The rearrangement joins TRBV11-2 to TRBJ2-3; D possibly corresponds to TRBD2 (5 bases). The germline V and J ends were trimmed by 3 bases and 6 bases, with 13 bases remaining between them. The CDR3 loop spans 14 amino acids. Looked up from germline, CDR1 is SGHAT and CDR2 is FQNNGV. The CDR3 here is CASSFLRGRDTQYF. As DNA, the CDR3 is TGTGCCAGCAGCTTCCTCAGAGGGCGCGATACGCAGTATTTT. The full variable domain, with the rest looked up from reference TRBV11-2 and TRBJ2-3, is EAGVAQSPRYKIIEKRQSVAFWCNPISGHATLYWYQQILGQGPKLLIQFQNNGVVDDSQLPKDRFSAERLKGVDSTLKIQPAKLEDSAVYLCASSFLRGRDTQYFGPGTRLTVL.